The following is a T cell receptor beta chain sequence with its context. Participants' own reports of clinical history determined their cohort assignment. These data belong to a study of blood T cell repertoires in COVID-19. The CDR3 loop spans 17 amino acids. From germline, CDR1 is SGHRS and CDR2 YFSETQ. Trimming cost V 4 bases and J 7 bases, with 24 bases left between them. The protocol was immunoSEQ multiplex PCR, while the TCRdb copy is restricted to in-frame clones and leaves out a portion. In the table there are around 320,000 clones, roughly 89% of which are singletons. The sequenced material came from PBMCs or T cells enriched from blood (not recorded which). The gene calls are TRBV5-1 and TRBJ2-4; possible D gene TRBD1, 5 bases. This TCR came from a woman aged 50 to 65 who had been exposed to COVID-19. CDR3 DNA: TGCGCCAGCAGCGCCATAATTGCAGGGTTTAACAGGAACATTCAGTACTTC. As protein: CASSAIIAGFNRNIQYF.